The 25 T cell receptor beta chains given below trace back to one sample, sequenced in a study of CD8 T cells in ankylosing spondylitis. Study-wide findings and caveats: Fewer than ten highly homologous variants made up a TCR beta motif that seemed to typify ankylosing spondylitis blood.

Their target antigens are unknown. TCRdb called the 5' RACE reads again in MiXCR, with one record for every CDR3 protein. The profile shows 650,000 to 800,000 distinct CDR3 sequences, around 17% of them singletons. The sequencing input was blood, either unsorted or a sorted T cell fraction (not recorded which). The receptors were gathered from a male donor with ankylosing spondylitis.

The J gene is TRBJ2-1, the V gene TRBV3-1, with 7 bases identical to TRBD2. Germline-derived CDR1 and CDR2 are LGHDT and YNNKEL (reference sequence). The CDR3 runs to 15 residues. Trimming took 7 bases from V and 4 from J; bases not matched to a gene: 10. CDR3 sequence: CASNHNSGGYNEQFF. CDR3 nucleotides: TGTGCCAGCAACCATAATTCGGGGGGATACAATGAGCAGTTCTTC.

The genes are TRBV12-3 or TRBV12-4 and TRBJ2-3; D unclear. V was cut by 3 bases and J by 0 bases, with 16 bases left in between. This CDR3 contains 17 residues. The CDR3 sequence: CASSLGPTATSTDTQYF. The DNA of the CDR3 is TGTGCCAGCAGTTTGGGCCCAACAGCAACTAGCACAGATACGCAGTATTTT.

This clonotype was observed many times. The rearrangement joins TRBV12-3 or TRBV12-4 to TRBJ2-1; 8 bases align to TRBD2. Trimming removed 3 bases from V and 2 bases from J; junction bases left unmatched: 3. CDR3 length equals 15 residues. CDR3 sequence: CASSFSGGTYNEQFF. CDR3 sequence (DNA): TGTGCCAGCAGTTTTTCGGGGGGGACCTACAATGAGCAGTTCTTC.

The rearrangement uses TRBV20-1 and TRBJ1-5; 9 bases fit TRBD1. Germline CDR1 reads DFQATT; CDR2 reads SNEGSKA (reference sequence). V lost 6 bases to trimming and J lost 4 bases; unmatched junction nucleotides: 4. There are 13 residues in the CDR3. CDR3 DNA: TGCAGTGCAAGGGACAGGGAGAATCAGCCCCAGCATTTT. As protein: CSARDRENQPQHF.

The chain carries TRBV20-1 and TRBJ2-7, with D perhaps TRBD1 (6 bases). V was pared by 5 bases and J by 2 bases, with 16 bases between. Germline V gene lookup returns CDR1 DFQATT and CDR2 SNEGSKA (reference sequence). The length of the CDR3 is 14 residues. For the CDR3, the DNA is TGCAGTGCTTCCAACTACAGGGAGCCCTACGAGCAGTACTTC. It yields the protein CSASNYREPYEQYF.

This clonotype was counted at least ten times. V usage is TRBV6-6 and J usage is TRBJ1-6; tentatively, D is TRBD1 (5 bases). CDR1 MNHNY and CDR2 SVGAGI come from the germline V gene (reference sequence). The CDR3 is 13 residues long. V lost 8 bases to trimming and J lost 8 bases, with 13 bases between them. DNA of the CDR3: TGTGCCAGCTCCAACCAACAGGATTCACCCCTCCACTTT. It yields the protein CASSNQQDSPLHF.

This clonotype was detected only a few times. This sequence joins TRBV28 and TRBJ1-1; TRBD1 is a possible D gene (6 bases). Between the trimmed V and J ends, which lost 4 bases and 2 bases, there was a span of 20 bases. Germline lookup yields CDR1 MDHEN and CDR2 SYDVKM. The CDR3 has 17 amino acids. CDR3 region: CASSSGRPGTLNTEAFF. Written as DNA, the CDR3 is TGTGCCAGCAGTTCGGGGAGACCGGGGACACTTAACACTGAAGCTTTCTTT.

The rearrangement links TRBV4-2 to TRBJ2-3, with 8 bases matching TRBD2. J gave up 2 bases and V 1 base, and 11 bases lay outside the gene matches. Germline V gives CDR1 LGHNA, CDR2 YNFKEQ. This CDR3 region has 18 residues. The CDR3 bases are TGTGCCAGCAGCCAAGTAGTATTAACGGGAGGGGTCACAGATACGCAGTATTTT. It encodes CASSQVVLTGGVTDTQYF.

The sample holds a few counts of this clonotype. The V call is TRBV4-1, the J call TRBJ1-3; D is uncertain. V gave up 3 bases and J gave up 2 bases, with 17 bases separating them. Germline lookup yields CDR1 MGHRA and CDR2 YSYEKL. The CDR3 totals 17 residues. CDR3 loop: CASSHYVAGNAGNTIYF. DNA of the CDR3: TGCGCCAGCAGCCACTACGTGGCGGGGAACGCTGGAAACACCATATATTTT.

This clonotype occurred a few times. The rearrangement joins TRBV7-2 to TRBJ2-2; a possible D gene is TRBD2 (6 bases). CDR3 length: 17 amino acids. V lost 3 bases to trimming and J lost 2 bases, with 16 bases between them. Germline CDR1 and CDR2: SGHTA and FQGNSA. The CDR3 loop reads CASSLTTSKTNTGELFF. CDR3 DNA sequence: TGTGCCAGCAGCTTGACGACTAGTAAGACAAACACCGGGGAGCTGTTTTTT.

This chain links TRBV14 with TRBJ2-1; D might be TRBD1 or TRBD2, each matching 5 bases. The germline V and J ends were trimmed by 4 bases and 2 bases, with 15 bases remaining between them. Germline V gene lookup returns CDR1 SGHDN and CDR2 FVKESK. CDR3 length: 16 residues. In DNA form, the CDR3 reads TGTGCCAGCAGCCCAGAGTCGGGACCTACCTACAATGAGCAGTTCTTC. Translating it yields CASSPESGPTYNEQFF.

This clonotype was seen only a few times. The J gene is TRBJ2-5, the V gene TRBV12-3 or TRBV12-4; 8 bases align to TRBD2. The trim removed 0 bases at V and 3 bases at J, leaving 6 bases unmatched. The length of the CDR3 is 16 residues. The CDR3 protein is CASSLAAGGSKETQYF. As DNA, the CDR3 is TGTGCCAGCAGTTTAGCGGCGGGGGGCTCTAAAGAGACCCAGTACTTC.

The chain links TRBV29-1 to TRBJ2-5; 8 bases are shared with TRBD2. V was pared by 7 bases and J by 4 bases, with 8 bases of the junction left unmatched. The germline CDR1 and CDR2 sequences are SQVTM and ANQGSEA. This CDR3 spans 13 amino acids. As DNA, the CDR3 is TGCAGCGCCGAGGGTCGGGGGGGAGAGACCCAGTACTTC. Translation gives CSAEGRGGETQYF.

This clonotype was counted a few times. The chain carries TRBV3-1 and TRBJ2-5, with D possibly TRBD2 on 5 matching bases. There are 16 residues in the CDR3. Germline V gene lookup returns CDR1 LGHDT and CDR2 YNNKEL (reference sequence). Trimming took 0 bases from V and 5 from J, leaving 16 bases between them. CDR3 DNA sequence: TGTGCCAGCAGCCAAGATTGGACCCCCGGCGGGGAGACCCAGTACTTC. This translates into CASSQDWTPGGETQYF.

This clonotype has more than one count but fewer than ten. This chain joins TRBV30 and TRBJ2-2; 10 nucleotides align to TRBD2. The junction had 15 bases not matched to a gene; V was cut back by 1 base and J by 4 bases. This CDR3 contains 19 residues. CDR1 and CDR2 from the germline V gene are GTSNPN and SVGIG (reference sequence). The CDR3: CAWSGHRGGVAGGTGELFF. DNA of the CDR3: TGTGCCTGGAGTGGTCACAGGGGAGGAGTAGCGGGAGGCACCGGGGAGCTGTTTTTT.

The chain has TRBV6-2 or TRBV6-3 and TRBJ2-3; a possible D gene is TRBD2 (6 bases). Germline CDR1 is MNHEY and CDR2 is SVGEGT. The germline V and J ends were trimmed by 6 bases and 5 bases, with 12 bases remaining between them. CDR3 length equals 13 residues. The CDR3 spells CASRESSEDTQYF. The CDR3 nucleotides read TGTGCCAGCAGGGAATCTAGCGAAGATACGCAGTATTTT.

This clonotype has a handful of counts. The chain combines TRBV19 with TRBJ2-3; 8 nucleotides line up with TRBD2. The length of the CDR3 is 15 residues. J lost 5 bases, V lost 6 bases, and 10 bases had no gene match. Germline loops: CDR1 LNHDA, CDR2 SQIVND (reference sequence). CDR3 DNA sequence: TGTGCCAGTAGAGATGAAGCGGGAGTGTTAGATACGCAGTATTTT. Encoded protein: CASRDEAGVLDTQYF.

V and J are TRBV5-1 and TRBJ1-4; D gene ambiguous. The CDR3 length is 15 residues. Germline assignment: CDR1 SGHRS and CDR2 YFSETQ. Deletions cut 4 bases from V and 8 bases from J, with 18 bases between. This CDR3 is CASSSRPTPGEKLFF. The CDR3 DNA reads TGCGCCAGCAGCAGCCGACCAACCCCCGGGGAAAAACTGTTTTTT.

There are a few counts of this clonotype. V gene TRBV27 combines with J gene TRBJ2-1; D unclear. V was clipped by 4 bases and J by 6 bases, with 16 bases between them. The CDR3 spans 15 residues. Germline V gene data show CDR1 as MNHEY and CDR2 as SMNVEV (reference sequence). The CDR3 DNA is TGTGCCAGCAGTTCCCGACCCGTTATCAGCAATGAGCAGTTCTTC. This translates into CASSSRPVISNEQFF.

This clonotype appeared many times. The V and J genes are TRBV5-1 and TRBJ2-3, with 8 bases fitting TRBD1. J gave up 2 bases and V 0 bases, and 5 bases lay outside the gene matches. This CDR3 has 16 amino acids. The germline CDR1 and CDR2 sequences are SGHRS and YFSETQ. The CDR3 spells CASSLDGQGNTDTQYF. The CDR3, as DNA: TGCGCCAGCAGCTTGGATGGACAGGGTAACACAGATACGCAGTATTTT.

The gene calls are TRBV27 and TRBJ1-2; D remains unclear. With 3 bases removed from V and 2 bases from J, the gap between germline ends came to 10 bases. Germline CDR1 and CDR2: MNHEY and SMNVEV (reference sequence). The CDR3 spans 14 residues. CDR3 protein: CASSFRHTNYGYTF. The CDR3 DNA is TGTGCCAGCAGTTTTCGTCACACCAACTATGGCTACACCTTC.

This clonotype was seen ten or more times. This chain uses TRBV29-1 with TRBJ1-2, with D possibly TRBD1 on 6 matching bases. The CDR3 consists of 11 residues. In germline, CDR1 is SQVTM, CDR2 ANQGSEA. Trimming removed 7 bases at V and 7 bases at J, with 13 bases between. CDR3 nucleotide sequence: TGCAGCGCCACCGACAGGAGTGGCTACACCTTC. Protein: CSATDRSGYTF. The whole variable domain, filled in from reference TRBV29-1 and TRBJ1-2, reads SAVISQKPSRDICQRGTSLTIQCQVDSQVTMMFWYRQQPGQSLTLIATANQGSEATYESGFVIDKFPISRPNLTFSTLTVSNMSPEDSSIYLCSATDRSGYTFGSGTRLTVV.

This clonotype occurred a few times. The genes are TRBV29-1 and TRBJ2-1; 12 bases agree with TRBD2. J was trimmed by 5 bases and V by 6 bases; bases with no gene match: 14. Germline CDR1 SQVTM, CDR2 ANQGSEA. CDR3 size: 17 residues. The CDR3 coding sequence is TGCAGCGTAGCCCTAATCCTAGCGGGAGGGCCCCACAATGAGCAGTTCTTC. It translates to CSVALILAGGPHNEQFF.

This clonotype was counted a few times. The rearrangement uses TRBV12-3 or TRBV12-4 and TRBJ2-2, with D perhaps matching TRBD2 (6 bases). V shed 7 bases and J shed 5 bases, with 17 bases lying between them. CDR3 size: 15 residues. The CDR3 sequence: CASTPGGVGTGELFF. The DNA for the CDR3 is TGTGCCAGCACCCCCGGCGGGGTAGGGACCGGGGAGCTGTTTTTT.

This clonotype was recorded a few times. J is TRBJ1-2 and V is TRBV7-9; D call uncertain. Between the trimmed V and J ends, which lost 4 bases and 4 bases, there was a span of 13 bases. The CDR3 loop spans 14 amino acids. Germline assignment: CDR1 SEHNR and CDR2 FQNEAQ (reference sequence). The CDR3 here is CASSSDNRAYGYTF. CDR3 coding DNA: TGTGCCAGCAGCTCCGACAATCGAGCCTATGGCTACACCTTC.